This T cell receptor beta chain was documented in a study of blood T cell repertoires in COVID-19. At the level of the study: Acute and convalescent COVID-19 samples came from the United States, Italy and Spain. PBMCs, B-cell-depleted T cells, or T cells were the source of the cDNA or gDNA that made up the material.

The CDR3 extends over 20 amino acids. As originally analysed: The authors estimated nucleated cell counts from reference gene primer amplification. The repertoire was sequenced with immunoSEQ multiplex PCR; TCRdb's copy has only in-frame clones and lacks some. D and trimming were read from the DNA, whereas the V and J calls and clone size are those reported in that table. The sample includes tens of thousands of clones, 75% to 85% of them seen just once. The chain joins TRBV21-1 to TRBJ2-3; the table gives TRBD2 as D, unverified against the DNA. TRBV21-1 is shown as a pseudogene. Sequenced material: peripheral blood. The source of this sequence is a woman in her 70s with acute or convalescent COVID-19. CDR3 nucleotides: TGTGCCAGCAGCTACGTTACCTTTACGACTAGCGGGGGGGGAGCCGATACGCAGTATTTT. It encodes CASSYVTFTTSGGGADTQYF.